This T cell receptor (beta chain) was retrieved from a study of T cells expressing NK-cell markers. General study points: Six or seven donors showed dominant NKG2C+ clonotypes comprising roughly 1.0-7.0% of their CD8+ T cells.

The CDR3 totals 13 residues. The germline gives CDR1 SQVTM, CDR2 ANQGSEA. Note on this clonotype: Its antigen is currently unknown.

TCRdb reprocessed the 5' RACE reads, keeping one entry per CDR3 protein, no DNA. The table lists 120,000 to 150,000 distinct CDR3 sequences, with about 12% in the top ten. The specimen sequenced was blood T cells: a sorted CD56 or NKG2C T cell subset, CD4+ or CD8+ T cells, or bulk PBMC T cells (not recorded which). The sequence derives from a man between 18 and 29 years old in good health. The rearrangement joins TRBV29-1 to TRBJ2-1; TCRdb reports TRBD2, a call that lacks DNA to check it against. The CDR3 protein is CSGANASYNEQFF.